This T cell receptor (beta chain) is from a study of cytomegalovirus exposure and HLA in healthy donors. Study conclusions and caveats: Most observed TCR sequences were rare, whereas some public TCRs were detected in many donors. It was 160 or so TCR beta chains that were listed as cytomegalovirus-associated. Confirmation in vitro established that three CMV-associated chains were specific for CMV antigens.

This table comes from immunoSEQ multiplex PCR, and its TCRdb copy is limited to in-frame clones, with some not included. The sample has about 110,000 clones, about 85% seen once; the top ten hold around 3%. The donors were part of the validation cohort, which consisted of over a hundred subjects and was separate from the first cohort of about 650 subjects. Comments on this clone: The antigen remains unidentified.

The sequence was obtained from a woman between 18 and 29 years old in good health and CMV-seronegative. Source material: PBMCs.

The CDR3 bases are TGTGCCAGCAGTACTAAGGGGGCGGTGAACACTGAAGCTTTCTTT. Residues: CASSTKGAVNTEAFF. The J gene is TRBJ1-1, the V gene TRBV5-4; TRBD1 matches 7 bases. CDR1 and CDR2 from the germline V gene are SGHNT and YYREEE (reference sequence). The V gene end was trimmed by 5 bases and the J gene end by 0 bases; junction bases not matched to a gene: 7. CDR3 length: 15 residues.